Listed below are T cell receptor beta chains from one sample, sequenced in a study of identical twins. TCRdb itself ran the 5' RACE reads through MiXCR, one entry per CDR3 protein. The data contain more than 650,000 distinct CDR3 sequences, roughly 6% of them singletons. The sequenced sample was naive T cells sorted from blood. These receptor sequences come from a man aged 18 to 35 in good health. CDR3s include the opening cysteine and the closing phenylalanine or tryptophan. A D gene is named only where the DNA matches it firmly. Size values are once, few and many counts, or a class for expanded clones, and some rows have none.

J | size | D | V | length | CDR3 | DNA
TRBJ2-5 | . | TRBD2 | TRBV6-1 | 13 | CASGPGGQETQYF | TGTGCCAGTGGTCCCGGGGGGCAAGAGACCCAGTACTTC
TRBJ1-1 | many | . | TRBV5-1 | 16 | CASSLVPPTMNTEAFF | TGCGCCAGCAGCTTGGTCCCTCCCACAATGAACACTGAAGCTTTCTTT
TRBJ2-3 | many | . | TRBV29-1 | 14 | CSVETQRSTDTQYF | TGCAGCGTTGAAACACAGCGTAGCACAGATACGCAGTATTTT
TRBJ2-7 | . | TRBD1 | TRBV28 | 15 | CASSLRTGTSYEQYF | TGTGCCAGCAGCCTCAGGACAGGGACTTCCTACGAGCAGTACTTC
TRBJ2-1 | . | TRBD2 | TRBV6-1 | 16 | CASSLLGLAANNEQFF | TGTGCCAGCTCCCTACTAGGCCTAGCGGCCAACAATGAGCAGTTCTTC
TRBJ2-1 | . | . | TRBV20-1 | 15 | CSAREAQPINNEQFF | TGCAGTGCTAGAGAGGCTCAACCAATCAACAATGAGCAGTTCTTC
TRBJ2-2 | many | . | TRBV7-2 | 14 | CASSLELNTGELFF | TGTGCCAGCAGCTTAGAGCTAAACACCGGGGAGCTGTTTTTT
TRBJ1-6 | . | TRBD1 | TRBV5-1 | 16 | CASSLRDRVGNSPLHF | TGCGCCAGCAGCTTGCGGGACAGAGTCGGAAATTCACCCCTCCACTTT
TRBJ1-1 | many | . | TRBV12-3/TRBV12-4 | 12 | CASSLRTVEAFF | TGTGCCAGCTCTTTAAGGACAGTTGAAGCTTTCTTT
TRBJ2-3 | many | . | TRBV9 | 15 | CASSVGLGMADTQYF | TGTGCCAGCAGCGTAGGGCTGGGAATGGCAGATACGCAGTATTTT
TRBJ2-7 | . | TRBD2 | TRBV20-1 | 14 | CSASIGTRSHEQYF | TGCAGTGCTTCTATAGGGACTAGGAGCCACGAGCAGTACTTC
TRBJ2-3 | many | TRBD2 | TRBV11-1 | 13 | CASSTGLAGTQYF | TGTGCCAGCAGCACGGGACTAGCCGGAACGCAGTATTTT
TRBJ2-4 | once | . | TRBV6-1 | 15 | CASSHLAEAKNIQYF | TGTGCCAGCAGCCACTTAGCGGAAGCCAAAAACATTCAGTACTTC
TRBJ2-1 | . | TRBD1 | TRBV10-3 | 14 | CAIRLGQVQNEQFF | TGTGCCATCAGACTAGGACAGGTCCAGAATGAGCAGTTCTTC
TRBJ1-1 | few | TRBD1 | TRBV29-1 | 13 | CSFRGQLNTEAFF | TGCAGCTTCCGGGGACAGCTGAACACTGAAGCTTTCTTT
TRBJ2-5 | many | . | TRBV5-1 | 16 | CASSLGMQKGGETQYF | TGCGCCAGCAGCTTGGGTATGCAGAAAGGTGGGGAGACCCAGTACTTC
TRBJ2-1 | many | TRBD2 | TRBV5-5 | 15 | CASSLATSGRGEQFF | TGTGCCAGCAGCTTGGCCACTAGCGGGAGAGGTGAGCAGTTCTTC
TRBJ1-5 | many | . | TRBV5-1 | 13 | CASSGAPDQPQHF | TGCGCCAGCTCAGGGGCGCCGGATCAGCCCCAGCATTTT
TRBJ1-2 | many | TRBD1 | TRBV12-3/TRBV12-4 | 15 | CASSLPGQGALGYTF | TGTGCCAGCAGTTTACCGGGACAGGGGGCGCTTGGCTACACCTTC
TRBJ2-2 | . | . | TRBV5-1 | 13 | CASRDSMGGELFF | TGCGCCAGCAGGGACAGTATGGGCGGGGAGCTGTTTTTT
TRBJ2-3 | many | TRBD2 | TRBV20-1 | 15 | CSATGTSGVGDTQYF | TGCAGTGCTACCGGGACTAGCGGGGTGGGAGATACGCAGTATTTT
TRBJ2-1 | few | . | TRBV11-2 | 16 | CASRRGGEGIYNEQFF | TGTGCCAGCAGACGAGGCGGGGAAGGAATCTACAATGAGCAGTTCTTC
TRBJ2-3 | many | . | TRBV5-1 | 15 | CASSPRTVLGDTQYF | TGCGCCAGCAGCCCCCGGACGGTATTGGGAGATACGCAGTATTTT
TRBJ2-5 | few | . | TRBV5-1 | 13 | CASSYKYQETQYF | TGCGCCAGCAGCTATAAGTACCAAGAGACCCAGTACTTC
TRBJ2-1 | . | TRBD2 | TRBV7-8 | 16 | CASSRLAGVRYSEQFF | TGTGCCAGCAGCAGGCTAGCGGGAGTAAGATACAGCGAGCAGTTCTTC
TRBJ2-5 | many | . | TRBV10-3 | 13 | CAISDGAQETQYF | TGTGCCATCAGTGATGGGGCCCAAGAGACCCAGTACTTC
TRBJ1-5 | . | . | TRBV20-1 | 13 | CSARAGTGQPQHF | TGCAGTGCTAGGGCAGGGACGGGTCAGCCCCAGCATTTT
TRBJ2-3 | few | . | TRBV6-2/TRBV6-3 | 14 | CASSYEGPTDTQYF | TGTGCCAGCAGTTACGAGGGCCCCACAGATACGCAGTATTTT
TRBJ2-1 | many | . | TRBV7-2 | 14 | CASSLAWSGNEQFF | TGTGCCAGCAGCTTAGCGTGGAGCGGCAATGAGCAGTTCTTC
TRBJ2-7 | few | . | TRBV28 | 14 | CASLGGAETYEQYF | TGTGCCAGCCTGGGAGGCGCGGAAACCTACGAGCAGTACTTC
TRBJ2-4 | . | . | TRBV30 | 17 | CAWTSGTPGSAKNIQYF | TGTGCCTGGACGTCTGGGACCCCTGGGAGTGCCAAAAACATTCAGTACTTC
TRBJ2-2 | few | TRBD1 | TRBV19 | 15 | CASSRDRVSGGELFF | TGTGCCAGTAGTCGGGACAGGGTTAGTGGCGGGGAGCTGTTTTTT
TRBJ2-1 | . | TRBD2 | TRBV20-1 | 16 | CSARGTSGRALDEQFF | TGCAGTGCTAGAGGAACTAGCGGGAGGGCCCTCGATGAGCAGTTCTTC
TRBJ2-7 | many | . | TRBV12-3/TRBV12-4 | 14 | CASSSRGVDYEQYF | TGTGCCAGCAGTTCCAGGGGGGTAGACTACGAGCAGTACTTC
TRBJ2-1 | many | TRBD1 | TRBV4-3 | 16 | CASSRLRDREGDEQFF | TGCGCCAGCAGCCGCCTCCGGGACAGGGAGGGGGATGAGCAGTTCTTC
TRBJ2-2 | many | . | TRBV5-1 | 13 | CASRASETGELFF | TGCGCCAGCAGGGCTAGCGAGACCGGGGAGCTGTTTTTT